This T cell receptor (beta chain) stems from a study of radiotherapy plus CTLA-4 blockade in lung cancer. In the study overall: Among enrolled patients, roughly 18% responded and about 30% achieved disease control.

Alongside CTLA-4 blockade with ipilimumab, patients with chemo-refractory metastatic non-small-cell lung cancer received focal radiation. The table came from immunoSEQ multiplex PCR; TCRdb's copy has only in-frame clones and leaves some out. The data contain roughly 77,000 clones, roughly 70% of them seen just once; the ten biggest clones take up more than 8%. Study results and limitations: It was early blood T cell clone dynamics, with interferon-beta, that reportedly best predicted response. After treatment with radiotherapy plus ipilimumab, TCR clones that came from the tumor expanded in blood.

Germline assignment: CDR1 MGHRA and CDR2 YSYEKL. This CDR3 is built from 14 residues. V trimming: 2 bases; J trimming: 5 bases; junction bases outside the gene matches: 5. About this clone itself: Its antigen is as yet unknown.

Sequencing was performed on peripheral blood, taken from a patient treated with radiotherapy plus ipilimumab. The clonotype was recovered from a human donor with non-small cell lung cancer whose response to radiotherapy plus ipilimumab could not be evaluated. The V and J genes are TRBV4-1 and TRBJ1-1; 7 nucleotides match TRBD1. CDR3 in amino acids: CASSQMTGSTEAFF. As DNA, the CDR3 is TGCGCCAGCAGCCAAATGACAGGGAGTACTGAAGCTTTCTTT.